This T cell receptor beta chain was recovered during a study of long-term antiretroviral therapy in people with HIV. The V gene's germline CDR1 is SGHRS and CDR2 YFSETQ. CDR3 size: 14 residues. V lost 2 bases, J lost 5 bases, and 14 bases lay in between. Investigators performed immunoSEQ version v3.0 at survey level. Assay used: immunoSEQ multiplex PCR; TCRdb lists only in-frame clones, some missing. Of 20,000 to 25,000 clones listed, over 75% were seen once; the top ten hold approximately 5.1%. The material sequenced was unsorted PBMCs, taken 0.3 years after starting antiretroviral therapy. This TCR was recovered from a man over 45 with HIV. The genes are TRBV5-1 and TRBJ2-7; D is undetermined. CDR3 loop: CASSFSTTKNEQYF. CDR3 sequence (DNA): TGCGCCAGCAGCTTTTCTACGACGAAAAACGAGCAGTACTTC.